The present entry profiles one TCR beta chain with its context. Its antigen is not yet known. Per-base quality was not reported, and no clone a single base away is much larger than it. This sample was included in a study of siplizumab effects on memory and regulatory T cells (dated 2019 in TCRdb). Regarding the research as a whole: The study looked at the effect of siplizumab, an anti-CD2 antibody, on alloreactive T-cell subsets in allogeneic mixed lymphocyte reactions made from human PBMCs.

Summary of the overall study and its limitations: The cumulative frequency of alloreactive sequences traceable to unstimulated CD4+ memory T cells was significantly reduced by siplizumab. Because sequences at frequencies below about 10^-5 were poorly captured, only a minor fraction of alloreactive clones could be mapped back to unstimulated subsets. The suppressive function of proliferating Tregs from siplizumab cultures was not functionally confirmed. Compared with memory T cells, unstimulated naive T cells appeared more diverse, and naive cells seemed to make a substantial contribution to the alloresponse. A naive or memory phenotype could not be assigned to roughly 80-96% of proliferating CD4+ or CD8+ clones. Among mappable alloreactive CD4+ clones, the Treg-derived fraction averaged approximately 69% with siplizumab versus 25% to 30% in control reactions.

CDR1 LNHDA and CDR2 SQIVND are derived from the germline V gene (reference sequence). The CDR3, from cysteine to phenylalanine, totals 13 residues. The sequence is cut down to CDR3 DNA, 39 bases in frame from base 1. Deletion took 8 bases off V and 8 bases off J, with a span of 15 bases between the germline ends. Sorted unstimulated T cells, along with proliferating T cells recovered from mixed lymphocyte reactions, underwent TCRbeta CDR3 sequencing. Fresh whole blood from approximately 9 HLA-typed healthy donors was used to isolate PBMCs. To map where alloreactive clones came from, CD4+ regulatory T cells in the unstimulated state were FACS-sorted. Libraries were prepared through the immunoSEQ multiplex PCR assay. Around 9.9 x 10^4 TCR templates per sample were assayed by the deep sequencing platform. Genomic DNA extracted from sorted T cells was used for TCRbeta CDR3 sequencing. Per the original workflow: Clonal analysis of TCRbeta CDR3 data was done in the R programming language. Alloreactive CD4+ and CD8+ clones were defined by comparing unstimulated samples with post-reaction CFSE-low samples. By matching sequences to the repertoires of sorted unstimulated Treg and non-Treg cells, each alloreactive CD4+ clone was assigned a regulatory or non-regulatory origin. TCRdb limited this immuneACCESS table to in-frame rearrangements with V and J called. A share of clones is missing; checked studies link under half to unresolved V genes, and the rest is unexplained. V and J calls and clone size are those listed in that table; D and trimming were worked out from the DNA. For this sample the table gives some 100,000 clones, of which about 91% were detected only once. The leading ten clones occupy approximately 0.71% of the sample.

The material sequenced was Tregs sorted from blood. This sequence uses TRBV19 and TRBJ1-4; the D gene is perhaps TRBD1, from 6 matching bases. This sequence originates from a human donor in good health. In nucleotides, the sequence is TGTGCCAGTTCCGGGGGGCAAAGCGAAAAACTGTTTTTT. This translates into CASSGGQSEKLFF.